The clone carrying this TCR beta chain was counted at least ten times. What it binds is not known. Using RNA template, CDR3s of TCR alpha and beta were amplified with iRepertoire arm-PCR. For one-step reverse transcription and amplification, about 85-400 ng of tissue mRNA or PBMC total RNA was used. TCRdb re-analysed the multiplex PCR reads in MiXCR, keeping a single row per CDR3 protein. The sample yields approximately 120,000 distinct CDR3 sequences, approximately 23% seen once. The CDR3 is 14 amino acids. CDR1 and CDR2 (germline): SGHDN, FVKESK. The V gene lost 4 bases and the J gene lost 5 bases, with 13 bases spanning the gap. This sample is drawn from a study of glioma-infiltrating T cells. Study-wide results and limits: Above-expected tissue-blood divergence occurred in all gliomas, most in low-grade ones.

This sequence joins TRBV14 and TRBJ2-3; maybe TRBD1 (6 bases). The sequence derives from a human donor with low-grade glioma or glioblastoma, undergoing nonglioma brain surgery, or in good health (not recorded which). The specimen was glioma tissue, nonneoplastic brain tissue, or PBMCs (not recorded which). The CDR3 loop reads CASSPQLGGDTQYF. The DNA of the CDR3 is TGTGCCAGCAGCCCACAACTAGGGGGAGATACGCAGTATTTT.